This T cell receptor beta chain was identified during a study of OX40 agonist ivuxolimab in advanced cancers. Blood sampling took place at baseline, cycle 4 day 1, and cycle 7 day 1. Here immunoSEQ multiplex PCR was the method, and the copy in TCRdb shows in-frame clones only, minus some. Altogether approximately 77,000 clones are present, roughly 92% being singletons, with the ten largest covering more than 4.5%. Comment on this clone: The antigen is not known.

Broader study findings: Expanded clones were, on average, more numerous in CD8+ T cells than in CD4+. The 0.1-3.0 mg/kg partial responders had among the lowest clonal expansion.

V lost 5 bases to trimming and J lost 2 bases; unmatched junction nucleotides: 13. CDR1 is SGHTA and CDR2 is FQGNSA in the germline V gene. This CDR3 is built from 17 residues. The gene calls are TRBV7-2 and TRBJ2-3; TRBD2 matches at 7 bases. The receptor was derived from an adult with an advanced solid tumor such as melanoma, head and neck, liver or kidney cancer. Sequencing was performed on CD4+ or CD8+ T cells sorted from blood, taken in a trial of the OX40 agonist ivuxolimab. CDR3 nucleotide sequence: TGTGCCAGCAGCATAATTTACCTAGCGGCCTCCACAGATACGCAGTATTTT. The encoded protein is CASSIIYLAASTDTQYF.